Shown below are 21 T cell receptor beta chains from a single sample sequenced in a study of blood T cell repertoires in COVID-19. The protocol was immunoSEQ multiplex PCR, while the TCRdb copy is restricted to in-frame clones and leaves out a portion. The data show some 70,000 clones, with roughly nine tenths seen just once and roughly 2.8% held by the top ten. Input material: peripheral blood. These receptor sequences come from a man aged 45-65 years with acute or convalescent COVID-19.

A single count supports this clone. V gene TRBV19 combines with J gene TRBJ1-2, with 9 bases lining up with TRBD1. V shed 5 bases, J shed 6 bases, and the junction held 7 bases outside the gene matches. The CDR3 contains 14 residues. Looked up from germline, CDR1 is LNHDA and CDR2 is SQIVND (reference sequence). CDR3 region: CASSVQGAHDGYTF. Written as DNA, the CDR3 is TGTGCCAGTAGTGTACAGGGGGCGCACGATGGCTACACCTTC.

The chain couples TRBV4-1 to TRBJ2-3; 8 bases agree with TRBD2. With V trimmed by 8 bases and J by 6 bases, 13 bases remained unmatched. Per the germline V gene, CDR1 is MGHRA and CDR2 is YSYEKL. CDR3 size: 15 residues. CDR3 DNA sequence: TGCGCCAGCGCCGGTGCTAGCGGGCCCGTGGATACGCAGTATTTT. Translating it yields CASAGASGPVDTQYF.

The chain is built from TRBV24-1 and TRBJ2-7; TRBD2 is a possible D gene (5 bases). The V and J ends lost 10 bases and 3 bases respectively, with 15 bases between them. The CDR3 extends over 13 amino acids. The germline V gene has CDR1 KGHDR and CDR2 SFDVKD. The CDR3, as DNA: TGTGCCACTCAAGGTCTCCGGGGCTACGAGCAGTACTTC. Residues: CATQGLRGYEQYF.

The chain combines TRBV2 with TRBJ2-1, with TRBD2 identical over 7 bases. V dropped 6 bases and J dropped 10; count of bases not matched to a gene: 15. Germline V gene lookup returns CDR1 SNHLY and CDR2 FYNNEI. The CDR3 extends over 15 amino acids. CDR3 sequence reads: CASRERSIRGGEQFF. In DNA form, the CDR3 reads TGTGCCAGCAGGGAGCGCTCAATTCGGGGAGGGGAGCAGTTCTTC. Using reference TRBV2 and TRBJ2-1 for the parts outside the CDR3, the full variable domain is EPEVTQTPSHQVTQMGQEVILRCVPISNHLYFYWYRQILGQKVEFLVSFYNNEISEKSEIFDDQFSVERPDGSNFTLKIRSTKLEDSAMYFCASRERSIRGGEQFFGPGTRLTVL.

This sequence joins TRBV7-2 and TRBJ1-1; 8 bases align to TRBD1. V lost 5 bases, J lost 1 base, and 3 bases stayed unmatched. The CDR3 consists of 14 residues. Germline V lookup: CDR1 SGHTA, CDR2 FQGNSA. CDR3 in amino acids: CASSPGQANTEAFF. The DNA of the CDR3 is TGTGCCAGCAGCCCGGGACAGGCGAACACTGAAGCTTTCTTT.

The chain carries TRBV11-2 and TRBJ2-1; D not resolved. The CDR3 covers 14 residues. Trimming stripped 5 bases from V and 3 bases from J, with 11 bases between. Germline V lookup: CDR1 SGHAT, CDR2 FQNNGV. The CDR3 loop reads CASSLGRNYNEQFF. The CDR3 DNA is TGTGCCAGCAGCCTGGGCCGGAACTACAATGAGCAGTTCTTC.

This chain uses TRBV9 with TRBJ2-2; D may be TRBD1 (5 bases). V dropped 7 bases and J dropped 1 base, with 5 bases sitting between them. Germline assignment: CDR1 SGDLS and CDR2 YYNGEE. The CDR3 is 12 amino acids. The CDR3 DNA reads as TGTGCCAGCGGACAGAACACCGGGGAGCTGTTTTTT. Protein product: CASGQNTGELFF.

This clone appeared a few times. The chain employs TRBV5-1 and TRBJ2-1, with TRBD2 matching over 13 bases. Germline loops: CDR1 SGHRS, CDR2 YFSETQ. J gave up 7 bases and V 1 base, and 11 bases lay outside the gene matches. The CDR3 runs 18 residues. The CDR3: CASSLSPLGTSGTNEQFF. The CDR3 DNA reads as TGCGCCAGCAGCTTGTCGCCTTTGGGGACTAGCGGGACAAATGAGCAGTTCTTC. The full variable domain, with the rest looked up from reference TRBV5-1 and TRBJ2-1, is KAGVTQTPRYLIKTRGQQVTLSCSPISGHRSVSWYQQTPGQGLQFLFEYFSETQRNKGNFPGRFSGRQFSNSRSEMNVSTLELGDSALYLCASSLSPLGTSGTNEQFFGPGTRLTVL.

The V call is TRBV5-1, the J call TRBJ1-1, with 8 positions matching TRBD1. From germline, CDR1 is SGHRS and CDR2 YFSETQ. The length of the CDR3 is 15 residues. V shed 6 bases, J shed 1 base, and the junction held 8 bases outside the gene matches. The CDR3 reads CASTQDRAGNTEAFF. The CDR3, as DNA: TGCGCCAGCACCCAGGACAGGGCGGGGAACACTGAAGCTTTCTTT.

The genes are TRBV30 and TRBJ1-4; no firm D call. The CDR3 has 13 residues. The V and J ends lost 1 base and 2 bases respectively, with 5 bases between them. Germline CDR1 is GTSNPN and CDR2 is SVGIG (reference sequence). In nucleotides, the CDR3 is TGTGCCTGGAGTGGAGGGACTAATGAAAAACTGTTTTTT. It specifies CAWSGGTNEKLFF.

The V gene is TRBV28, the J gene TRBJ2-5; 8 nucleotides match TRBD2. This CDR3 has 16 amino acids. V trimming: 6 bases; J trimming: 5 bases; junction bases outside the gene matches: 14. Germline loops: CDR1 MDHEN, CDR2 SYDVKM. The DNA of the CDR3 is TGTGCCAGCAGCTCCCCCTCCAGCGGGAGAAAGGAGACCCAGTACTTC. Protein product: CASSSPSSGRKETQYF.

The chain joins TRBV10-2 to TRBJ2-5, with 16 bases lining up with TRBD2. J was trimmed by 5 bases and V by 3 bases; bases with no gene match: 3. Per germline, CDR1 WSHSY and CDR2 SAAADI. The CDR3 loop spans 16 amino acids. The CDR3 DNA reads TGCGCCAGCAGTGACCCGGGACTAGCGGGAGGGGAGACCCAGTACTTC. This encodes CASSDPGLAGGETQYF.

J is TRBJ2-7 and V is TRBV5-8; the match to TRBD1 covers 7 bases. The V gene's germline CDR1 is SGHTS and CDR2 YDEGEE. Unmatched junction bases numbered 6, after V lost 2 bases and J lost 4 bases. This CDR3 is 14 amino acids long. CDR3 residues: CASSLVGQQYEQYV. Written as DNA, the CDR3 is TGTGCCAGCAGCTTAGTGGGACAGCAGTACGAGCAGTACGTC.

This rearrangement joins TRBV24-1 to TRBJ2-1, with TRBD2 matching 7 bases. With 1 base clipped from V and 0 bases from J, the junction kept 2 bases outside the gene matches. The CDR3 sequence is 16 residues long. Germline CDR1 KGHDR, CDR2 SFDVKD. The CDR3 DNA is TGTGCCACCAGTGATTTTTCGGGGGGCTCCTACAATGAGCAGTTCTTC. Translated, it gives CATSDFSGGSYNEQFF.

CDR3 coding DNA: TGTGCCAGCTCGTCCGGGATAGGCAATCAGCCCCAGCATTTT. This codes for CASSSGIGNQPQHF. The rearrangement links TRBV18 to TRBJ1-5; no firm D call. CDR1 is KGHSH and CDR2 is LQKENI in the germline V gene. The CDR3 has 14 residues. V was shortened by 6 bases and J by 2 bases, with 11 bases between the two germline ends.

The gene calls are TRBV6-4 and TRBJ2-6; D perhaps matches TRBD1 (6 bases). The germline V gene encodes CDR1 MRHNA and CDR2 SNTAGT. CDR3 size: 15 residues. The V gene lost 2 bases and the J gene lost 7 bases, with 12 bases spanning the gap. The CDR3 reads CASSDLTGLANVLTF. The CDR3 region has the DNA TGTGCCAGCAGTGACCTAACAGGGTTAGCCAACGTCCTGACTTTC.

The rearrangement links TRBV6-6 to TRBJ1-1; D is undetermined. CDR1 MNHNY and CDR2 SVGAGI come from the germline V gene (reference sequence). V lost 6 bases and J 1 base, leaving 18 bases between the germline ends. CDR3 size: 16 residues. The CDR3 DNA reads TGTGCCAGCAGCCACCTCGCGACGGGGAAGAACACTGAAGCTTTCTTT. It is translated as CASSHLATGKNTEAFF.

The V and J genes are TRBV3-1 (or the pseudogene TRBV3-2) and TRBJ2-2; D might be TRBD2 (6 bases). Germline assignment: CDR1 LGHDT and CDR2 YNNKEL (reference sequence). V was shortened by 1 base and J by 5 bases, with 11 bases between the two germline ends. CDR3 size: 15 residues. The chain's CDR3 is CASSQGLVETGELFF. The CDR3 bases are TGTGCCAGCAGCCAAGGACTAGTAGAGACCGGGGAGCTGTTTTTT.

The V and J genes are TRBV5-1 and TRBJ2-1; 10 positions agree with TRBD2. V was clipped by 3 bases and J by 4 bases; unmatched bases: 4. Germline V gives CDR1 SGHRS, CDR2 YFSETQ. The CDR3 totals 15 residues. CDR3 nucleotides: TGCGCCAGCAGCTCCGGACTAGCGGCTTACAATGAGCAGTTCTTC. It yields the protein CASSSGLAAYNEQFF.

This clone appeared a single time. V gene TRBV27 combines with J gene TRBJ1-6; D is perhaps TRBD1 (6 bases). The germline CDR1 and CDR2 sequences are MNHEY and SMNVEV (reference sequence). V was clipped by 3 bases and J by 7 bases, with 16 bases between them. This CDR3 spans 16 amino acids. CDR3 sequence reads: CASSFLPGQKNSPLHF. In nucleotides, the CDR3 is TGTGCCAGCAGTTTTCTTCCGGGACAAAAAAATTCACCCCTCCACTTT.

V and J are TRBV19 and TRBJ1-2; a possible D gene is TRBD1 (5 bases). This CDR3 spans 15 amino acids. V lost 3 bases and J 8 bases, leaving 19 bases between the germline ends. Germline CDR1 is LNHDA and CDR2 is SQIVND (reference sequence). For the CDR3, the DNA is TGTGCCAGTAGTATGGGCGATGGGACTGGTCGGGGCTACACCTTC. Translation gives CASSMGDGTGRGYTF.